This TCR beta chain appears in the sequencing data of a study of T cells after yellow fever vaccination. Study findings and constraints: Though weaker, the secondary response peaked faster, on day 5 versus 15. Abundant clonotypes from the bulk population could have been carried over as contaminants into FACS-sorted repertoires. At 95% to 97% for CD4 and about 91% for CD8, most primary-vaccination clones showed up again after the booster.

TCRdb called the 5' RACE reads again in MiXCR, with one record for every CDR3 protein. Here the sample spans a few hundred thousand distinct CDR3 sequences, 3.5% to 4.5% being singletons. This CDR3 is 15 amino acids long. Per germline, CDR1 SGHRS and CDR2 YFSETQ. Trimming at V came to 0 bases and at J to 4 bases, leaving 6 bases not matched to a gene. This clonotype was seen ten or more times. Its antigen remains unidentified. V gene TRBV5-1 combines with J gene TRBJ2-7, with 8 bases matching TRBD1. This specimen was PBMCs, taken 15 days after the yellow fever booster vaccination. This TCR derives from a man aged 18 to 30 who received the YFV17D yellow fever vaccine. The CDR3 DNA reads TGCGCCAGCAGCTTGGGAGGGCAGGGGGCTTACGAGCAGTACGTC. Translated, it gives CASSLGGQGAYEQYV.